The TCR beta chain described here comes from a study of OX40 agonist ivuxolimab in advanced cancers. This CDR3 is 15 amino acids long. Germline assignment: CDR1 MRHNA and CDR2 SNTAGT. Trimming removed 4 bases from V and 6 bases from J, with 16 bases in between. Libraries were prepared by immunoSEQ multiplex PCR; TCRdb keeps only in-frame clonotypes and omits some of them. This table has 100,000 or so clones, roughly 94% appearing once. Sequenced here: CD4+ or CD8+ T cells sorted from blood, sampled in a trial of the OX40 agonist ivuxolimab. The receptor's source is an adult with an advanced solid tumor such as melanoma, head and neck, liver or kidney cancer. This chain links TRBV6-4 with TRBJ2-1; TRBD1 is a possible D gene (6 bases). The CDR3 spells CASSGGQWPGNEQFF. In DNA form, the CDR3 reads TGTGCCAGCAGTGGGGGGCAGTGGCCGGGCAATGAGCAGTTCTTC.